Listed below are T cell receptor beta chains from one sample, sequenced in a study of post-analysis software for immune sequencing data. Each CDR3 protein is one row after TCRdb ran MiXCR on the PCR reads. The table shows 700,000 to 900,000 distinct CDR3 sequences, with 40% to 55% occurring only once. The sample taken for sequencing was blood. These receptor sequences come from a girl between 5 and 17 years old with multiple sclerosis. The CDR3 runs from the conserved cysteine through the conserved F or W. A D gene is named only where the DNA matches it firmly. Part of the rows lack a size; the others show once, few, many or a class for expanded clones.

d_call	v_call	clone_size	j_call	cdr3_nt	cdr3_aa
TRBD2	TRBV10-3	NA	TRBJ2-1	TGTGCCATCCGACTAGCGGGAGTAAATGAGCAGTTCTTC	CAIRLAGVNEQFF
NA	TRBV4-2	few	TRBJ2-7	TGTGCCAGCAGCCAAGAGCTCTATATCTACGAGCAGTACTTC	CASSQELYIYEQYF
NA	TRBV12-3/TRBV12-4	NA	TRBJ1-5	TGTGCCAGCAGTTTTTTTGGCCAGCCCCAGCATTTT	CASSFFGQPQHF
TRBD2	TRBV7-2	once	TRBJ2-3	TGTGCCAGCAGCCTCGGTGGGCGTCACCAGCGGGGTACGCAGTATTTT	CASSLGGRHQRGTQYF
NA	TRBV29-1	NA	TRBJ1-2	TGCAGCACCCCCCCCGGGTATGGCTACACCTTC	CSTPPGYGYTF
TRBD2	TRBV28	few	TRBJ2-5	TGTGCCAGCAGTTGGACTAGCGGGAAACACCCTATTTCGGAGACCCAGTACTTC	CASSWTSGKHPISETQYF
TRBD2	TRBV27	NA	TRBJ2-1	TGTGCCAGCAGTTTGGGAGCGGGAGGTTACAATGAGCAGTTCTTC	CASSLGAGGYNEQFF
NA	TRBV7-9	few	TRBJ1-2	TGTGCCAGCAGCACAGGACCTTATGGCTACACCTTC	CASSTGPYGYTF
TRBD2	TRBV15	NA	TRBJ2-7	TGTGCCACCAGCAAAGAGCGGGAGGGTTACGAGCAGTACTTC	CATSKEREGYEQYF
NA	TRBV7-9	NA	TRBJ2-5	TGTTTGGGGGTCGGACAAGAGACCCAGTACTTC	CLGVGQETQYF
TRBD2	TRBV7-9	few	TRBJ2-1	TGTGCCAGCAGCAGACTAGCGGGAGATCAAAGTGAGCAGTTCTTC	CASSRLAGDQSEQFF
NA	TRBV20-1	NA	TRBJ2-3	TGCAGTGCTTTCCGGACCCACGAACCCACAGATACGCAGTATTTT	CSAFRTHEPTDTQYF
NA	TRBV7-9	NA	TRBJ2-7	TGTGCCAGCAGCCCCCTGGGTTTCTCCTACGAGCAGTACTTC	CASSPLGFSYEQYF
NA	TRBV6-5	NA	TRBJ2-1	TGTGCCAGCAGTTACGGGAATAGGGGGTACAATGAGCAGTTCTTC	CASSYGNRGYNEQFF
NA	TRBV20-1	NA	TRBJ2-7	TGCAGTGCTGGGACTTTTACCTACGAGCAGTACTTC	CSAGTFTYEQYF
NA	TRBV29-1	NA	TRBJ1-3	TGCAGCGTTGCCCAGGCGAGGGGACCCGGAAACACCATATATTTT	CSVAQARGPGNTIYF